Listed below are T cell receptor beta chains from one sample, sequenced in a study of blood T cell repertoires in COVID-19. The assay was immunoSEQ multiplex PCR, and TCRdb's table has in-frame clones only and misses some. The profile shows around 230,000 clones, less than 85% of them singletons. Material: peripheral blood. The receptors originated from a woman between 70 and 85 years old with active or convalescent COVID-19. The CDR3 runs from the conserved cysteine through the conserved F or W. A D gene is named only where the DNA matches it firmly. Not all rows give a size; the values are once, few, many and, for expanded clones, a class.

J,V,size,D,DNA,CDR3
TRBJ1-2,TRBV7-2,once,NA,TGTGCCAGCAGCTTCGATGGGCAGTATGGCTACACCTTC,CASSFDGQYGYTF
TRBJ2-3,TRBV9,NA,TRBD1,TGTGCCAGCAGCGTAGTGCAGGGGGCAGATACGCAGTATTTT,CASSVVQGADTQYF
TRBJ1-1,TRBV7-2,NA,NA,TGTGCCAGCAGCTTAAGTCCCGGGACTTACACTGAAGCTTTCTTT,CASSLSPGTYTEAFF
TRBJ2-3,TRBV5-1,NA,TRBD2,TGCGCCAGCAGCTCGGGGGGAGTGTCAGATACGCAGTATTTT,CASSSGGVSDTQYF
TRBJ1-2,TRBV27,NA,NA,TGTGCCAGCAGTTTAACGGGAAAATCAGGCTACACCTTC,CASSLTGKSGYTF
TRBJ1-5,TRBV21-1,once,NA,TGTGCCAGCAGCAAACTTAGGGACAGGGGTAAACAGCCCCAGCATTTT,CASSKLRDRGKQPQHF
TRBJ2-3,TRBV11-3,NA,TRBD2,TGTGCCAGCAGCCCCCGGACTAGCGGGCTCGATACGCAGTATTTT,CASSPRTSGLDTQYF
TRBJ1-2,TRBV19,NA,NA,TGTGCCAGTAAAAGCGGGGGGTATAACTATGGCTACACCTTC,CASKSGGYNYGYTF
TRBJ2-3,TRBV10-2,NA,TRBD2,TGCGCCACCGCCGGAGAGCGGGGGGGCTATACGCAGTATTTT,CATAGERGGYTQYF
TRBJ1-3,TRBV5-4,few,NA,TGTGCCAGCAGCTTGGATCCAGGGAGGGCCTCTGGAAACACCATATATTTT,CASSLDPGRASGNTIYF
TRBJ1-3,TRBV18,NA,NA,TGTGCCAGCTCATCTGGCAGCTCTGGAAACACCATATATTTT,CASSSGSSGNTIYF
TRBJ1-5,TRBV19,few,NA,TGTGCCAGTAGCCCCACATCCCGCAATCAGCCCCAGCATTTT,CASSPTSRNQPQHF
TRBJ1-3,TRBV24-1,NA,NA,TGTGCCACCAGTGATTTGACAGACACTGGAAACACCATATATTTT,CATSDLTDTGNTIYF
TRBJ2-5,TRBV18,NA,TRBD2,TGTGCCAGCTCACCCGGACTAGCGGGAGGAGAGGGGACCCAGTACTTC,CASSPGLAGGEGTQYF
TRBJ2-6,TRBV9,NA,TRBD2,TGTGCCAGCAGCGCGGGGGGGCTTGGGGCCAACGTCCTGACTTTC,CASSAGGLGANVLTF
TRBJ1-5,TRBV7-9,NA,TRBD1,TGTGCCAGCTACTACGAGGGACAGGAGCATCAGCCCCAGCATTTT,CASYYEGQEHQPQHF
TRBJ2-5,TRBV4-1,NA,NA,TGCGCCAGCAGCCAAGACCGGACAGCGCCGTACCAAGAGACCCAGTACTTC,CASSQDRTAPYQETQYF
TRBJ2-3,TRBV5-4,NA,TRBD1,TGTGCCAGCAGCTTTGGACAGGACACCACAGATACGCAGTATTTT,CASSFGQDTTDTQYF
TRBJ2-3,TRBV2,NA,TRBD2,TGTGCCAGCAAGGAAAGCGGGAGGACAGATACGCAGTATTTT,CASKESGRTDTQYF
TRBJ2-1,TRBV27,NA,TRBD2,TGTGCCAGCAGTTTCCGGGGGGTATCGGCCAATGAGCAGTTCTTC,CASSFRGVSANEQFF
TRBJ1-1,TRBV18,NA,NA,TGTGCCAGCTCATCAGCAATGGGGGGCACTGAAGCTTTCTTT,CASSSAMGGTEAFF
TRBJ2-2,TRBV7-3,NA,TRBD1,TGTGCCAGCAACCCTACAGGGGGCAACACCGGGGAGCTGTTTTTT,CASNPTGGNTGELFF
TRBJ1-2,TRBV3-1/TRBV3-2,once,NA,TGTGCCAGCAGCCTCGGTCGAGGGGGAAACAATGGCTACACCTTC,CASSLGRGGNNGYTF
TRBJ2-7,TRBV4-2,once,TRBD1,TGTGCCAGCGCTCGGGACAGTCCCTACGAGCAGTACTTC,CASARDSPYEQYF
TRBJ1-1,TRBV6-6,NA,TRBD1,TGTGCCAGCCTTGGACAGGGAGGGACTGAAGCTTTCTTT,CASLGQGGTEAFF
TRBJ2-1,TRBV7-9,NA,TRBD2,TGTGCCAGCAGCCATAGCGGGAGCTCCTACAATGAGCAGTTCTTC,CASSHSGSSYNEQFF
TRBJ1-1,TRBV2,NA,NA,TGTGCCAGCAGTGAACGTGAGCTTCTTGGGAACACTGAAGCTTTCTTT,CASSERELLGNTEAFF